Each of the 22 T cell receptor beta chains below was sequenced from the same sample in a study of T-cell reconstitution after alpha-beta-depleted transplantation in children. This sample's TCRbeta library carried unique molecular identifier barcodes. TCRdb processed the PCR reads anew with MiXCR; each CDR3 protein has one entry. Of hundreds of thousands of distinct CDR3 sequences listed, about 15% are singletons. The specimen was PBMCs, mostly from graft donor cells, collected 360 days after TCRalphabeta/CD19-depleted stem cell transplant. The receptors stem from a male patient aged 10-17 years who had a stem cell transplant for acute lymphoblastic leukemia, so the T cells may come from the graft donor.

This clonotype has just a few counts. The rearrangement uses TRBV7-6 and TRBJ2-2; tentative D call: TRBD2 (6 bases). V was pared by 4 bases and J by 4 bases, with 19 bases between. Germline V gene sequence: CDR1 SGHVS, CDR2 FNYEAQ. The CDR3 consists of 17 residues. This CDR3 is CASSSGRASEITGELFF. CDR3 sequence (DNA): TGTGCCAGCAGCTCCGGACGGGCTAGCGAAATCACCGGGGAGCTGTTTTTT.

In its sample, this clonotype was seen a few times. V and J are TRBV7-8 and TRBJ2-3, with D possibly TRBD2 on 6 matching bases. The ends were cut back, 1 base at V and 5 bases at J, with 16 bases in the middle. This CDR3 region has 16 residues. Germline V lookup: CDR1 SGHVS, CDR2 FQNEAQ. CDR3 sequence reads: CASSLDSGAYGDTQYF. The DNA for the CDR3 is TGTGCCAGCAGCTTAGATTCGGGAGCATATGGAGATACGCAGTATTTT.

This clonotype turned up a few times. The chain recombines TRBV6-5 with TRBJ2-7; the D gene is possibly TRBD1 (5 bases). This CDR3 contains 14 residues. Trimming removed 3 bases from V and 5 bases from J, with 14 bases in between. Looked up from germline, CDR1 is MNHEY and CDR2 is SVGAGI. DNA of the CDR3: TGTGCCAGCAGTTATGCCGGGCAGGGAAACGAGCAGTACTTC. Its translation: CASSYAGQGNEQYF.

In its sample, this clonotype was seen many times. The gene calls are TRBV15 and TRBJ2-4; D call uncertain. Germline CDR1 reads LNHNV; CDR2 reads YYDKDF (reference sequence). The length of the CDR3 is 12 residues. V gave up 0 bases and J gave up 6 bases, with 3 bases separating them. The CDR3 reads CATSRDGNIQYF. The CDR3 DNA is TGTGCCACCAGCAGAGATGGAAACATTCAGTACTTC. The full variable domain, rest sourced from reference TRBV15 and TRBJ2-4, is DAMVIQNPRYQVTQFGKPVTLSCSQTLNHNVMYWYQQKSSQAPKLLFHYYDKDFNNEADTPDNFQSRRPNTSFCFLDIRSPGLGDTAMYLCATSRDGNIQYFGAGTRLSVL.

This clonotype was seen only a few times. The CDR3 nucleotides are TGTGCCAGCAGTTCCCGAAACAGGGGGGGGCCTAACACTGAAGCTTTCTTT. Protein sequence: CASSSRNRGGPNTEAFF. The J gene is TRBJ1-1, the V gene TRBV12-3 or TRBV12-4; TRBD1 matches at 8 bases. CDR3 length: 17 amino acids. Trimming took 4 bases from V and 2 from J; bases not matched to a gene: 12.

The gene calls are TRBV5-1 and TRBJ2-7; 7 bases match TRBD2. Germline CDR1 SGHRS, CDR2 YFSETQ. This CDR3 comprises 16 residues. The ends lost 4 bases at V and 0 bases at J; junction bases unmatched: 10. CDR3: CASSPREVQSSYEQYF. The CDR3 nucleotides read TGCGCCAGCAGCCCTCGGGAGGTCCAAAGCTCCTACGAGCAGTACTTC.

This chain joins TRBV5-1 and TRBJ1-5; D remains ambiguous. Germline V gene sequence: CDR1 SGHRS, CDR2 YFSETQ. V lost 4 bases and J 7 bases, leaving 15 bases between the germline ends. The CDR3 spans 14 residues. CDR3 DNA sequence: TGCGCCAGCAGCCTCACATCGTTAGCACAGCCCCAGCATTTT. It translates to CASSLTSLAQPQHF.

The chain joins TRBV18 to TRBJ2-7, with 9 positions matching TRBD1. The germline V gene encodes CDR1 KGHSH and CDR2 LQKENI. The trim removed 3 bases at V and 1 base at J, leaving 13 bases unmatched. There are 18 residues in the CDR3. CDR3: CASSPYTSLGQGSYEQYF. The CDR3 DNA reads TGTGCCAGCTCACCCTACACCTCGCTAGGACAGGGGTCCTACGAGCAGTACTTC.

This clonotype was detected a few times. The rearrangement joins TRBV12-3 or TRBV12-4 to TRBJ2-3, with 7 bases aligning to TRBD2. The CDR3 has 17 amino acids. The junction had 9 bases not matched to a gene; V was cut back by 2 bases and J by 1 base. The CDR3 is CASSLWGGVVGTDTQYF. The CDR3 DNA follows: TGTGCCAGCAGTTTATGGGGAGGGGTCGTTGGCACAGATACGCAGTATTTT.

The gene calls are TRBV12-3 or TRBV12-4 and TRBJ2-5, with D unresolved. The CDR3 has 13 amino acids. V lost 3 bases, J lost 6 bases, and 11 bases lay in between. As DNA, the CDR3 is TGTGCCAGCAGTTTTGTCAGTAGGAAGACCCAGTACTTC. This sequence encodes CASSFVSRKTQYF.

This clonotype occurred many times. J is TRBJ2-2 and V is TRBV5-1; D gene unclear. Germline V lookup: CDR1 SGHRS, CDR2 YFSETQ. CDR3 length: 15 residues. The V end was cut by 1 base, the J end by 1 base, with 8 bases between. CDR3 nucleotide sequence: TGCGCCAGCAGCTTGCGGACGTTGAACACCGGGGAGCTGTTTTTT. As protein: CASSLRTLNTGELFF.

The chain joins TRBV28 to TRBJ2-3; 9 nucleotides line up with TRBD2. V shed 5 bases and J 4 bases; nucleotides not matched to a gene: 7. The CDR3 sequence is 15 residues long. Germline V lookup: CDR1 MDHEN, CDR2 SYDVKM. The CDR3 nucleotides read TGTGCCAGCAGTCATAGCGGGAGCAGGTCAGATACGCAGTATTTT. It codes for CASSHSGSRSDTQYF.

This clonotype was seen a few times. The rearrangement uses TRBV9 and TRBJ2-1; no firm D call. The V and J ends lost 4 bases and 0 bases respectively, with 14 bases between them. This CDR3 region has 16 residues. Germline V gene data show CDR1 as SGDLS and CDR2 as YYNGEE. This CDR3 reads CASSLPLTTSYNEQFF. CDR3 DNA sequence: TGTGCCAGCAGCCTTCCCCTAACTACCTCCTACAATGAGCAGTTCTTC.

J is TRBJ1-2 and V is TRBV2; weak D call: TRBD1 (6 bases). Trimming stripped 9 bases from V and 1 base from J, with 15 bases between. Germline assignment: CDR1 SNHLY and CDR2 FYNNEI. CDR3 length: 14 amino acids. The CDR3 sequence: CARLGGQSNYGYTF. For the CDR3, the DNA is TGTGCCAGATTAGGAGGACAGAGTAACTATGGCTACACCTTC.

The chain joins TRBV5-1 to TRBJ2-7, with 15 bases identical to TRBD2. Germline V gene sequence: CDR1 SGHRS, CDR2 YFSETQ. V shed 5 bases, J shed 5 bases, and the junction held 8 bases outside the gene matches. The CDR3 has 16 residues. CDR3: CASRTGLAGGQNEQYF. DNA for the CDR3: TGCGCCAGCAGGACGGGACTAGCGGGAGGCCAGAACGAGCAGTACTTC.

The chain couples TRBV12-3 or TRBV12-4 to TRBJ1-4, with D uncertain. The CDR3 has 13 amino acids. Trimming removed 4 bases from V and 3 bases from J, with 6 bases in between. The CDR3: CASSWFSNEKLFF. The CDR3 coding sequence is TGTGCCAGCAGTTGGTTCTCTAATGAAAAACTGTTTTTT.

About this clonotype: The junction departs from germline at one end; a sequencing error may be responsible. The gene calls are TRBV5-1 and TRBJ2-3, with 7 bases matching TRBD2. This CDR3 has 15 residues. Germline assignment: CDR1 SGHRS and CDR2 YFSETQ. The CDR3 nucleotides read TGCGCCAGCAGCTTGGTAGCGGGCAGCACAGAAACGCAGTATTTT. Translation: CASSLVAGSTETQYF.

The chain combines TRBV7-9 with TRBJ2-3; D remains unclear. Trimming left V 5 bases short and J 7 bases short, with 13 bases between. The CDR3 length is 13 residues. Germline V gene sequence: CDR1 SEHNR, CDR2 FQNEAQ (reference sequence). The CDR3 DNA reads as TGTGCCAGCAGCCTAAGCACGCTCAATACGCAGTATTTT. Its translation: CASSLSTLNTQYF.

In the case of this clonotype: A clone one base away is much larger, so this may be a read error. The chain recombines TRBV5-6 with TRBJ2-1, with D possibly matching TRBD2 (5 bases). The CDR3 is 15 amino acids. Trimming removed 2 bases from V and 0 bases from J, with 9 bases in between. CDR1 is SGHDT, CDR2 YYEEEE, per germline. The CDR3 nucleotides read TGTGCCAGCAGCTTACTAGAGAGCTCCTACAATGAGCAGTTCTTC. This encodes CASSLLESSYNEQFF.

This clonotype was seen only a few times. The genes are TRBV4-2 and TRBJ2-3, with a weak D call TRBD2 (6 bases). Trimming pared 0 bases from V and 0 bases from J, leaving 19 bases between. The CDR3 spans 19 residues. Germline V CDR1 and CDR2: LGHNA, YNFKEQ. This chain's CDR3 is CASSQEKVVASASTDTQYF. CDR3 bases: TGTGCCAGCAGCCAAGAAAAAGTCGTGGCTAGCGCTAGCACAGATACGCAGTATTTT.

This clonotype was counted ten times or more. The chain uses TRBV29-1 and TRBJ1-1; D is ambiguous. Trimming stripped 6 bases from V and 0 bases from J, with 11 bases between. CDR3 length equals 13 residues. From germline, CDR1 is SQVTM and CDR2 ANQGSEA. CDR3 residues: CSVSARLNTEAFF. Written as DNA, the CDR3 is TGCAGCGTCTCGGCTAGACTGAACACTGAAGCTTTCTTT.

This clonotype was observed a handful of times. The rearrangement links TRBV4-1 to TRBJ2-7; 10 bases fit TRBD2. The CDR3 runs 18 residues. CDR1 is MGHRA, CDR2 YSYEKL, per germline. Germline trimming cut 3 bases from V and 0 bases from J; bases unmatched to any gene: 11. CDR3: CASSQMGLATVNSYEQYF. DNA of the CDR3: TGCGCCAGCAGCCAGATGGGACTAGCGACCGTCAACTCCTACGAGCAGTACTTC.